The 2 T cell receptor beta chains below were found in one sample sequenced in a study of CD8+ T cells in alopecia areata. Treatment defined: oral pan-JAK inhibitor, 5-10 mg twice daily. Investigators isolated RNA and reverse transcribed it into cDNA to act as the sequencing template. Measured with immunoSEQ multiplex PCR; TCRdb has only the in-frame clones, and not every one. The profile covers about 210,000 clones, with approximately 65% appearing a single time and over 1% taken by the ten largest. The specimen was CD4+ T cells sorted from blood, collected around week 44, from a patient treated with tofacitinib. The receptor source for this set is a human donor with alopecia areata.

This rearrangement joins TRBV5-1 to TRBJ1-1; the D gene is possibly TRBD1 (5 bases). V lost 1 base and J lost 1, with 14 bases in between. The CDR3 sequence is 16 residues long. Germline CDR1 reads SGHRS; CDR2 reads YFSETQ. CDR3 sequence reads: CASSLLAGLSNTEAFF. CDR3 DNA: TGCGCCAGCAGCTTGTTGGCAGGGTTATCGAACACTGAAGCTTTCTTT.

The V and J genes are TRBV11-2 and TRBJ2-7; 9 bases are a match to TRBD1. The trim removed 6 bases at V and 5 bases at J, leaving 8 bases unmatched. This CDR3 has 14 residues. Germline CDR1 is SGHAT and CDR2 is FQNNGV. This CDR3 is CASRPGQGIDEQYF. DNA of the CDR3: TGTGCCAGCAGACCGGGACAGGGTATCGACGAGCAGTACTTC.